This T cell receptor beta chain was identified during a study of blood T cell repertoires in COVID-19. On the study more broadly: The United States, Italy and Spain supplied acute and convalescent COVID-19 samples.

Produced via immunoSEQ multiplex PCR; TCRdb's table is partial and in-frame only. Of about 60,000 clones in the sample, roughly four fifths were seen once. This sequence originates from a woman over 75 with acute or convalescent COVID-19. Sequencing was performed on peripheral blood.

The CDR3 loop is CASSRFGEGIGNTIYF. CDR3 in DNA: TGTGCCAGCAGCCGGTTCGGGGAGGGTATTGGAAACACCATATATTTT. This chain links TRBV7-9 with TRBJ1-3, with unresolved D. Per germline, CDR1 SEHNR and CDR2 FQNEAQ (reference sequence). V was shortened by 5 bases and J by 3 bases, with 17 bases between the two germline ends. CDR3 length equals 16 residues.